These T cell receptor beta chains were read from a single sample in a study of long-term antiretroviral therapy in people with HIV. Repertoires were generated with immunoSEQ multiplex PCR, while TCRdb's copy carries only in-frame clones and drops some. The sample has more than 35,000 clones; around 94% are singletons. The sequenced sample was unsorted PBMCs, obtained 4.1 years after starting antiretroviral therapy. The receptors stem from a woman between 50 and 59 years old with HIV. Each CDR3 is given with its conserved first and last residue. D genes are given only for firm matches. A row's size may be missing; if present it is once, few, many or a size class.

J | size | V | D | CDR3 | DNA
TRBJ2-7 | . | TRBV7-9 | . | CASSLALGGGEASYEQYF | TGTGCCAGCAGCTTAGCGTTGGGAGGTGGGGAGGCCTCCTACGAGCAGTACTTC
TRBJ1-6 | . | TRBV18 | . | CASSPGTGNSPLHF | TGTGCCAGCTCCCCCGGGACCGGGAATTCACCCCTCCACTTT
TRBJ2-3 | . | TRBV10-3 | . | CAISAGEDTQYF | TGTGCCATCAGTGCCGGGGAAGATACGCAGTATTTT
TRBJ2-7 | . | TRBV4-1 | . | CASSQGAAGVGYEQYF | TGCGCCAGCAGCCAAGGGGCGGCAGGGGTGGGCTACGAGCAGTACTTC
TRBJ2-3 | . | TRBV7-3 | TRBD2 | CASSLQAGATDTQYF | TGTGCCAGCAGCTTACAAGCGGGGGCCACAGATACGCAGTATTTT
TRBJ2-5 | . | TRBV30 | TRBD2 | CAWGLAGASETQYF | TGTGCCTGGGGACTAGCGGGGGCTTCGGAGACCCAGTACTTC
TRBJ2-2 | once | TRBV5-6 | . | CASSLQFTGELFF | TGTGCCAGCAGCTTGCAGTTCACCGGGGAGCTGTTTTTT
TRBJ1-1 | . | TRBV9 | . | CASSVARDTEAFF | TGTGCCAGCAGCGTAGCCAGAGACACTGAAGCTTTCTTT
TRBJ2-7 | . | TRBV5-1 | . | CASSLRDGSYEQYF | TGCGCCAGCAGCTTGAGGGACGGTTCCTACGAGCAGTACTTC
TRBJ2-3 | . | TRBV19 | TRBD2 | CASREAGGPVTDTQYF | TGTGCCAGTAGGGAAGCGGGGGGGCCTGTGACAGATACGCAGTATTTT
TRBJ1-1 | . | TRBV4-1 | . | CASSQERWQLGTEAFF | TGCGCCAGCAGCCAAGAAAGGTGGCAGTTAGGCACTGAAGCTTTCTTT
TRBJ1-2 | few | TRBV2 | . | CASKGLPVYGYTF | TGTGCCAGCAAGGGGCTTCCTGTCTATGGCTACACCTTC
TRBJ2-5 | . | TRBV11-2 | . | CAEGGLLETQYF | TGTGCCGAGGGGGGGCTCTTAGAGACCCAGTACTTC
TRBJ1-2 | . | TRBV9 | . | CASGSYGYTF | TGTGCCAGCGGCAGCTATGGCTACACCTTC
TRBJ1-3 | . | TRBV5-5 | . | CASSLSDGNTIYF | TGTGCCAGCAGCTTGTCAGATGGAAACACCATATATTTT
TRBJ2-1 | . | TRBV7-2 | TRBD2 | CASSLEGGLAGVEQFF | TGTGCCAGCAGCTTGGAGGGGGGACTAGCGGGGGTGGAGCAGTTCTTC
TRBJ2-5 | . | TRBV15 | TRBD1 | CATSSPTGSYETQYF | TGTGCCACCAGCAGTCCGACAGGGTCTTACGAGACCCAGTACTTC
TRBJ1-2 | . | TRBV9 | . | CASSVVSGVHGYTF | TGTGCCAGCAGCGTAGTCTCGGGGGTCCATGGCTACACCTTC
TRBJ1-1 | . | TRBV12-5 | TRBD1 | CASGLTGDAEAFF | TGTGCTAGTGGTTTAACAGGGGATGCTGAAGCTTTCTTT
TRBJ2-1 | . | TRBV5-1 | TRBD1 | CASSPGQGTYNEQFF | TGCGCCAGCAGCCCGGGACAGGGGACCTACAATGAGCAGTTCTTC
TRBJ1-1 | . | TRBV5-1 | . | CASSPRGAGGDTEAFF | TGCGCCAGCAGCCCCCGGGGGGCGGGGGGTGACACTGAAGCTTTCTTT
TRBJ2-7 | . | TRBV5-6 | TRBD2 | CASSLASGGLKSYEQYF | TGTGCCAGCAGCTTGGCTAGCGGGGGTCTTAAATCCTACGAGCAGTACTTC
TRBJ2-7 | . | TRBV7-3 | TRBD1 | CASSLGGQPYEQYF | TGTGCCAGCAGCTTAGGGGGACAGCCCTACGAGCAGTACTTC
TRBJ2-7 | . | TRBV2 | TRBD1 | CASSRTGGTYEQYF | TGTGCCAGCAGTAGGACAGGGGGCACCTACGAGCAGTACTTC
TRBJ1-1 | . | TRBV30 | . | CAWSVSGYTEAFF | TGTGCCTGGAGTGTAAGTGGTTACACTGAAGCTTTCTTT
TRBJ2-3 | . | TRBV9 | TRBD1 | CASTIGGSTDTQYF | TGTGCCAGCACCATAGGGGGCAGCACAGATACGCAGTATTTT
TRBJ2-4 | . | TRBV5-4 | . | CASSSGDALAAKNIQYF | TGTGCCAGCAGCTCAGGGGACGCTTTAGCAGCCAAAAACATTCAGTACTTC
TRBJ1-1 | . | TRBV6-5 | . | CASIGGGGPEAFF | TGTGCCAGCATCGGGGGAGGTGGGCCTGAAGCTTTCTTT
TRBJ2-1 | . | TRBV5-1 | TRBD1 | CASSFGQGAYNEQFF | TGCGCCAGCAGCTTCGGACAGGGGGCCTACAATGAGCAGTTCTTC
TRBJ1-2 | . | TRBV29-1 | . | CSVGSHLNYGYTF | TGCAGCGTTGGCAGCCACCTTAACTATGGCTACACCTTC
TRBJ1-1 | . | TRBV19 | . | CASSILRDADTEAFF | TGTGCCAGTAGTATCCTCAGGGACGCGGACACTGAAGCTTTCTTT
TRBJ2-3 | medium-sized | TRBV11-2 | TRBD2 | CASSWLAGVPGDTQYF | TGTGCCAGCAGCTGGCTAGCGGGGGTCCCCGGAGATACGCAGTATTTT
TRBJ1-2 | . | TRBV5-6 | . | CASSSRLLGANYGYTF | TGTGCCAGCAGCAGCAGGCTTTTAGGAGCTAACTATGGCTACACCTTC
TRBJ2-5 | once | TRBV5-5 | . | CASSLGVGQETQYF | TGTGCCAGCAGCTTGGGGGTCGGCCAAGAGACCCAGTACTTC
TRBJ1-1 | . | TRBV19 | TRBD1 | CASSIRLGTVNTEAFF | TGTGCCAGTAGTATACGGCTTGGGACAGTGAACACTGAAGCTTTCTTT
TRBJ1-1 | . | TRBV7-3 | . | CASSLHGPANTEAFF | TGTGCCAGCAGCTTACACGGCCCGGCCAACACTGAAGCTTTCTTT
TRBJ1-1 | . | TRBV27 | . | CASSWGSGEAFF | TGTGCCAGCAGTTGGGGGTCAGGGGAAGCTTTCTTT